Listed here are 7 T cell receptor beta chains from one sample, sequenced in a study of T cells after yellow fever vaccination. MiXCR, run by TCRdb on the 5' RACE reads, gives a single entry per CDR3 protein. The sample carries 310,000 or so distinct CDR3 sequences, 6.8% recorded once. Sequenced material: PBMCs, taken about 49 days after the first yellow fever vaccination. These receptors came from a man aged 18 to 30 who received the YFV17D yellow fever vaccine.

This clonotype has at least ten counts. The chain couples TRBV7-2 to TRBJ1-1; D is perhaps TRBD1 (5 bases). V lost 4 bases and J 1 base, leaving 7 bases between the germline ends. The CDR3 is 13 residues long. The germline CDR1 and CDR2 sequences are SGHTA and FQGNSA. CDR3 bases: TGTGCCAGCAGCTCCCAGGGGAACACTGAAGCTTTCTTT. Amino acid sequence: CASSSQGNTEAFF.

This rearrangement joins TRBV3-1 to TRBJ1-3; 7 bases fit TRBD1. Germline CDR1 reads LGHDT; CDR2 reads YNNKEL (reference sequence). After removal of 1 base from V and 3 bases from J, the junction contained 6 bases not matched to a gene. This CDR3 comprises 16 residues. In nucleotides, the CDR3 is TGTGCCAGCAGCCAAGGACTACAGGGGAGTGGAAACACCATATATTTT. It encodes CASSQGLQGSGNTIYF. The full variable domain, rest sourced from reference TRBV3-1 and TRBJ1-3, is DTAVSQTPKYLVTQMGNDKSIKCEQNLGHDTMYWYKQDSKKFLKIMFSYNNKELIINETVPNRFSPKSPDKAHLNLHINSLELGDSAVYFCASSQGLQGSGNTIYFGEGSWLTVV.

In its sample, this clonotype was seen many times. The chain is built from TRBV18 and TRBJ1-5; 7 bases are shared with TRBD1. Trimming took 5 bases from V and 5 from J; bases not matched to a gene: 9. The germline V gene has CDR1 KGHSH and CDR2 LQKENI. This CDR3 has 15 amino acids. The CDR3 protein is CASSSVSRGDQPQHF. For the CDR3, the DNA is TGTGCCAGCTCATCCGTAAGCAGGGGGGATCAGCCCCAGCATTTT.

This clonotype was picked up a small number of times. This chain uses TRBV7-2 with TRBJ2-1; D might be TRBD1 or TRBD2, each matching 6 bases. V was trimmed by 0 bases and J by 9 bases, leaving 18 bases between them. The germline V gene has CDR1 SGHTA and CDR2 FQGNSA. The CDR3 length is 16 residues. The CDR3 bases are TGTGCCAGCAGCTTAGCGCTAGGGGGGCCGCGCGGTGAGCAGTTCTTC. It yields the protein CASSLALGGPRGEQFF.

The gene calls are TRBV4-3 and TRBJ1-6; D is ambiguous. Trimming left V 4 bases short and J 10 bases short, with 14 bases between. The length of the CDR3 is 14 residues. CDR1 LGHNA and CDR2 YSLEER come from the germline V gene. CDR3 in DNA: TGCGCCAGCAGCCCCCACCCCGGCTTCTCACCCCTCCACTTT. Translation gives CASSPHPGFSPLHF.

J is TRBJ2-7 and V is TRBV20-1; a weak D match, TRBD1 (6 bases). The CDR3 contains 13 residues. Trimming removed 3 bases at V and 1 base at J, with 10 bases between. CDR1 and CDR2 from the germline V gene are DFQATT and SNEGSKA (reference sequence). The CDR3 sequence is CSARSRGSYEQYF. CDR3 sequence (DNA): TGCAGTGCTAGGTCCAGGGGATCCTACGAGCAGTACTTC.

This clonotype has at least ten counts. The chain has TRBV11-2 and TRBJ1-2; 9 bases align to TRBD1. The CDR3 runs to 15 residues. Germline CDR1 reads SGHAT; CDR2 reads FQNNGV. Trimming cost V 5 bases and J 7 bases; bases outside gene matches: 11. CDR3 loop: CASSGFRDRAAGYTF. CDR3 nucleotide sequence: TGTGCCAGCAGCGGATTCCGGGACAGGGCGGCTGGCTACACCTTC.